Described below is a single T cell receptor beta chain sequence and its context. This sample is drawn from a study of technical replicates of blood from several donors. The assay was immunoSEQ multiplex PCR, and TCRdb's table has in-frame clones only and misses some. The sample carries roughly 81,000 clones, just over 85% recorded once. The J segment lost 0 bases and the V segment lost 3 bases, leaving 2 bases of the junction unmatched. There are 14 residues in the CDR3. The germline gives CDR1 SGHTA, CDR2 FQGTGA. The source of this sequence is a human donor in good health. Some clones in this sample may be carry-over from other donors' samples. The chain is built from TRBV7-3 and TRBJ2-7; TRBD2 agrees at 7 bases. Specimen: PBMCs. CDR3 protein: CASSFTSDSYEQYF. The CDR3 nucleotides read TGTGCCAGCAGCTTCACTAGCGACTCCTACGAGCAGTACTTC.